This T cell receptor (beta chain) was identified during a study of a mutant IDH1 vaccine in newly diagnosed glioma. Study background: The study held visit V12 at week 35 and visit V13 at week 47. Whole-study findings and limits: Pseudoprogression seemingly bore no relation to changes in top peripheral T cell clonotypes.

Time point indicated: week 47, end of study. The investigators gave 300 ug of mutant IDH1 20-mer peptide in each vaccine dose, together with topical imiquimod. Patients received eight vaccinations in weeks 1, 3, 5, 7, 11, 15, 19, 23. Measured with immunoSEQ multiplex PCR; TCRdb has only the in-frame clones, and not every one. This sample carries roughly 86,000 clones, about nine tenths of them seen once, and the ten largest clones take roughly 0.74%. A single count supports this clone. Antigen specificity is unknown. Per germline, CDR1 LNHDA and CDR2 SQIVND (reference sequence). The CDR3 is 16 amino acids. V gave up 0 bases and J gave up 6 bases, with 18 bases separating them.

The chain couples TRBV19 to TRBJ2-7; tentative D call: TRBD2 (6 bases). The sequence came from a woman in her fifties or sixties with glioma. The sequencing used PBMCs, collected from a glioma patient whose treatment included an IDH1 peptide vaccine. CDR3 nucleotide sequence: TGTGCCAGTAGTATAGATCTATTTACGACTAGTGCCGAGCAGTACTTC. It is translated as CASSIDLFTTSAEQYF.